This T cell receptor (beta chain) was sequenced in a study of blood T cells in healthy people across ages. The CDR3 is 12 amino acids. The V end lost 5 bases, the J end lost 10 bases, and 11 bases lay between the germline ends. PCR was performed a second time for roughly 7 to 11 cycles using a sample-barcoded 5' primer and a J-beta primer mix. A single record per CDR3 protein comes from TCRdb applying MiXCR to the 5' RACE reads. The repertoire holds about a million distinct CDR3 sequences, with around two fifths as singletons. Findings and limits, study-wide: A strong correlation was found between TCR beta diversity and the percentage of naive T cells.

Comments on this clonotype: Antigen specificity is unknown.

The origin of this receptor is a man between 18 and 29 years old in good health. The chain links TRBV12-3 or TRBV12-4 to TRBJ1-4; D may be TRBD1 (5 bases). Source material: blood. The CDR3 coding sequence is TGTGCCAGCAGTGACCAGGGTAGAAAACTGTTTTTT. It codes for CASSDQGRKLFF.